This T cell receptor beta chain was profiled in a study of T cell responses to AZD1222 COVID-19 vaccine. Notes on the study in general: Clonal diversity may have been underestimated in mostly white British donors. Distributed over spike, vaccine-associated CD4 TCRs predominated at 160-218 and 743-854.

Generated by immunoSEQ multiplex PCR, the TCRdb table keeps only in-frame clones and is missing some. The table lists around 200,000 clones, about 90% of them singletons. J gave up 2 bases and V 0 bases, and 3 bases lay outside the gene matches. Germline V lookup: CDR1 SGHTA, CDR2 FQGTGA. The CDR3 spans 16 residues. Comment on this clone: Its antigen is as yet unknown.

Sequenced material: peripheral blood, taken on day 0 of AZD1222 vaccination. The chain carries TRBV7-3 and TRBJ1-2, with 10 bases identical to TRBD1. This clonotype originated in an adult in good health. The CDR3 is CASSLTAGQGNYGYTF. The CDR3 bases are TGTGCCAGCAGCTTAACTGCGGGACAGGGGAACTATGGCTACACCTTC.